Presented here are 13 T cell receptor beta chains from one specimen sequenced in a study of human T cells and chemical hapten exposure. MiXCR, applied by TCRdb to the RACE reads, yields one record per CDR3 protein. The sample contains around 60,000 distinct CDR3 sequences, 6.7% of which appear only once. The sample's time point: pre-sensitization, week 0. The treatment: therapeutic diphenylcyclopropenone sensitization with weekly scalp DPC. Sequencing was performed on whole blood, taken in connection with sensitization to the hapten diphenylcyclopropenone (DPC). These receptors were taken from a woman aged 30 to 39 with alopecia areata. Some clones in this sample may be carry-over from other donors' samples.

This clonotype was recorded at least ten times. V gene TRBV7-3 combines with J gene TRBJ1-1; TRBD1 is a possible D gene (6 bases). The germline V gene has CDR1 SGHTA and CDR2 FQGTGA. V was clipped by 3 bases and J by 2 bases, with 10 bases between them. This CDR3 region has 14 residues. The CDR3 DNA sequence: TGTGCCAGCAGCTTTCAGGGGAGTAACACTGAAGCTTTCTTT. Protein: CASSFQGSNTEAFF.

In its sample, this clonotype was seen a few times. The V gene is TRBV2, the J gene TRBJ2-2, with D possibly being TRBD2 (5 bases). The CDR3 spans 14 residues. The germline V gene encodes CDR1 SNHLY and CDR2 FYNNEI. Trimming stripped 3 bases from V and 5 bases from J, with 10 bases between. As DNA, the CDR3 is TGTGCCAGCAGTGAGAGGGTTCTGACCGGGGAGCTGTTTTTT. Protein: CASSERVLTGELFF.

This clonotype was picked up a small number of times. The chain has TRBV20-1 and TRBJ1-4; D unclear. The CDR3 extends over 13 amino acids. Germline assignment: CDR1 DFQATT and CDR2 SNEGSKA (reference sequence). The CDR3 loop is CSAPSRRDEKLFF. The CDR3 DNA reads as TGCAGCGCCCCGTCGAGGCGGGATGAAAAACTGTTTTTT.

As concerns this clonotype: A much bigger clone sits one base away, suggesting this may be a read error. The chain is built from TRBV7-8 and TRBJ2-7, with D tentatively TRBD1 or TRBD2 (5 bases each). Germline V gene lookup returns CDR1 SGHVS and CDR2 FQNEAQ. CDR3 length: 11 residues. CDR3 DNA sequence: TGTGCCAGCAGCTTAAAGTTCTGGGGGTCCTTC. Protein product: CASSLKFWGSF.

This clonotype was observed at least ten times. The chain employs TRBV9 and TRBJ2-7; TRBD1 agrees at 10 bases. From germline, CDR1 is SGDLS and CDR2 YYNGEE. The CDR3 loop spans 18 amino acids. Trimming at V came to 0 bases and at J to 3 bases, leaving 12 bases not matched to a gene. CDR3 nucleotide sequence: TGTGCCAGCAGCGTAGGATCAGCCCCCGGGACAGGGGACTACGAGCAGTACTTC. It translates to CASSVGSAPGTGDYEQYF.

The rearrangement links TRBV15 to TRBJ1-6, with D unclear. There are 17 residues in the CDR3. The ends were cut back, 6 bases at V and 0 bases at J, with 15 bases in the middle. Germline V gene lookup returns CDR1 LNHNV and CDR2 YYDKDF (reference sequence). The CDR3 coding sequence is TGTGCCACCAGAAGCTCGGACGGCCCCTCCTATAATTCACCCCTCCACTTT. Translation gives CATRSSDGPSYNSPLHF. Variable domain in full (rest from reference TRBV15 and TRBJ1-6): DAMVIQNPRYQVTQFGKPVTLSCSQTLNHNVMYWYQQKSSQAPKLLFHYYDKDFNNEADTPDNFQSRRPNTSFCFLDIRSPGLGDTAMYLCATRSSDGPSYNSPLHFGNGTRLTVT.

This clonotype was observed a single time. This may stem from a read error, because a much larger clone lies one nucleotide away. V and J are TRBV7-9 and TRBJ1-1; D remains ambiguous. CDR1 is SEHNR, CDR2 FQNEAQ, per germline (reference sequence). This CDR3 contains 13 residues. With 6 bases removed from V and 4 bases from J, the gap between germline ends came to 12 bases. The CDR3 DNA follows: TGTGCCAGCAGTCTGCGATGGAGCACTGAAGCTTTCTTT. The encoded protein is CASSLRWSTEAFF.

The table lists this clonotype with a few counts. The rearrangement joins TRBV14 to TRBJ1-1; no clear D. V lost 1 base and J lost 5, with 8 bases in between. The CDR3 extends over 13 amino acids. Germline V gene lookup returns CDR1 SGHDN and CDR2 FVKESK. The CDR3 is CASSQGMRTEAFF. The CDR3 coding sequence is TGTGCCAGCAGCCAAGGGATGAGGACTGAAGCTTTCTTT.

This clonotype occurred many times. V usage is TRBV6-4 and J usage is TRBJ2-6; TRBD1 is a possible D gene (5 bases). The germline V gene has CDR1 MRHNA and CDR2 SNTAGT. The CDR3 contains 16 residues. V shed 2 bases and J shed 0 bases, with 8 bases lying between them. CDR3 protein: CASSDPDSSGANVLTF. CDR3 coding DNA: TGTGCCAGCAGTGACCCAGACAGCTCTGGGGCCAACGTCCTGACTTTC.

This clonotype occurred many times. This chain uses TRBV19 with TRBJ2-5; no clear D. From germline, CDR1 is LNHDA and CDR2 SQIVND (reference sequence). Trimming left V 5 bases short and J 4 bases short, with 11 bases between. The CDR3 spans 13 residues. CDR3: CASSQVRGETQYF. Written as DNA, the CDR3 is TGTGCCAGTAGTCAGGTGCGAGGAGAGACCCAGTACTTC. Full variable domain (missing parts from reference TRBV19 and TRBJ2-5): DGGITQSPKYLFRKEGQNVTLSCEQNLNHDAMYWYRQDPGQGLRLIYYSQIVNDFQKGDIAEGYSVSREKKESFPLTVTSAQKNPTAFYLCASSQVRGETQYFGPGTRLLVL.

This clonotype occurred many times. The rearrangement links TRBV20-1 to TRBJ1-6; no definite D call. V lost 5 bases, J lost 2 bases, and 16 bases lay in between. This CDR3 has 16 residues. Germline V gene sequence: CDR1 DFQATT, CDR2 SNEGSKA (reference sequence). The CDR3, as DNA: TGCAGTGCTCCAAATCAGGATATCACCTATAATTCACCCCTCCACTTT. The encoded protein is CSAPNQDITYNSPLHF.

As regards this clonotype: Given a much more abundant clone one base away, this may be a read error. V usage is TRBV5-1 and J usage is TRBJ2-7, with D perhaps assigned TRBD1 or TRBD2 (5 bases each). V was shortened by 3 bases and J by 0 bases, with 22 bases between the two germline ends. The CDR3 consists of 18 residues. In germline, CDR1 is SGHRS, CDR2 YFSETQ. The chain's CDR3 is CASSSGRIPSPCSYEQYF. The CDR3 bases are TGCGCCAGCAGCTCGGGACGGATCCCTTCTCCCTGCTCCTACGAGCAGTACTTC.

The sample holds many counts of this clonotype. For the CDR3, the DNA is TGCGCCAGCAGCTTGGTCGCGGGGGGGACCCGGGATACGCAGTATTTT. It encodes CASSLVAGGTRDTQYF. The V and J genes are TRBV5-1 and TRBJ2-3, with TRBD2 matching over 9 bases. After removal of 0 bases from V and 6 bases from J, the junction contained 8 bases not matched to a gene. CDR3 size: 16 residues. The germline CDR1 and CDR2 sequences are SGHRS and YFSETQ.